The 21 T cell receptor beta chains in this list originate from one sample, sequenced in a study of beta chain features in type 1 diabetes. Whole-study results and caveats: Within each of all four CD4+ subsets, Type 1 diabetes patients had TCRB CDR3s that were moderately but significantly shorter.

Expressed TCRB transcripts were sequenced, since all the RNA that had been isolated was reverse transcribed. The data were produced by immunoSEQ multiplex PCR, yet TCRdb's version contains in-frame clones alone and is incomplete. The data show more than 300,000 clones, 8.5% to 10% seen once. These receptors are not linked to any known antigen. The sequencing sample was made of central memory CD4+ T cells from blood. The receptors were sampled from a man in his thirties or forties with type 1 diabetes.

This chain links TRBV6-6 with TRBJ2-1, with TRBD2 identical over 11 bases. Germline V gene sequence: CDR1 MNHNY, CDR2 SVGAGI (reference sequence). The CDR3 runs to 16 residues. Germline trimming cut 5 bases from V and 5 bases from J; bases unmatched to any gene: 8. CDR3 loop: CASSHSGTSGDNEQFF. The CDR3 nucleotides are TGTGCCAGCAGTCATTCCGGGACTAGCGGCGACAATGAGCAGTTCTTC.

The rearrangement joins TRBV28 to TRBJ1-1, with D possibly TRBD1 on 5 matching bases. The ends were cut back, 2 bases at V and 7 bases at J, with 11 bases in the middle. Germline V gene data show CDR1 as MDHEN and CDR2 as SYDVKM. The CDR3 extends over 13 amino acids. The CDR3 is CASSLPGTGEAFF. CDR3 DNA sequence: TGTGCCAGCAGTTTACCCGGGACCGGTGAAGCTTTCTTT. The full variable domain, with the rest looked up from reference TRBV28 and TRBJ1-1, is DVKVTQSSRYLVKRTGEKVFLECVQDMDHENMFWYRQDPGLGLRLIYFSYDVKMKEKGDIPEGYSVSREKKERFSLILESASTNQTSMYLCASSLPGTGEAFFGQGTRLTVV.

This sequence joins TRBV21-1 and TRBJ2-7; the DNA was not used to check the table's D call, TRBD2. TRBV21-1 is a known pseudogene. The CDR3 is 15 amino acids. The CDR3 is CASSKWGETPYEQYF. The CDR3 region has the DNA TGTGCCAGCAGCAAATGGGGGGAAACACCCTACGAGCAGTACTTC.

The chain has TRBV27 and TRBJ1-2, with D possibly TRBD1 on 6 matching bases. The CDR3 is 14 amino acids. Trimming removed 2 bases from V and 4 bases from J, with 11 bases in between. The germline gives CDR1 MNHEY, CDR2 SMNVEV (reference sequence). The CDR3 DNA reads as TGTGCCAGCAGTTTACAGGGGCGGGGCTATGGCTACACCTTC. Translating gives CASSLQGRGYGYTF.

The chain has TRBV7-3 and TRBJ2-1; D is perhaps TRBD2 (6 bases). In germline, CDR1 is SGHTA, CDR2 FQGTGA. The ends were cut back, 4 bases at V and 4 bases at J, with 11 bases in the middle. CDR3 size: 14 residues. CDR3 in DNA: TGTGCCAGCAGCTGGGGGGTGGAGTACAATGAGCAGTTCTTC. It codes for CASSWGVEYNEQFF.

The rearrangement joins TRBV7-2 to TRBJ2-1, with a weak D call TRBD2 (6 bases). Trimming took 1 base from V and 7 from J, leaving 8 bases between them. Germline V lookup: CDR1 SGHTA, CDR2 FQGNSA. This CDR3 comprises 13 residues. This chain's CDR3 is CASSLVGGNEQFF. CDR3 nucleotides: TGTGCCAGCAGCTTAGTTGGGGGGAATGAGCAGTTCTTC. Filled out from reference TRBV7-2 and TRBJ2-1, the complete variable domain reads GAGVSQSPSNKVTEKGKDVELRCDPISGHTALYWYRQSLGQGLEFLIYFQGNSAPDKSGLPSDRFSAERTGGSVSTLTIQRTQQEDSAVYLCASSLVGGNEQFFGPGTRLTVL.

This clone was found a few times. The chain joins TRBV2 to TRBJ1-1, with a possible D match to TRBD1 (5 bases). Germline CDR1 is SNHLY and CDR2 is FYNNEI. This CDR3 is built from 11 residues. The V and J ends lost 8 bases and 3 bases respectively, with 7 bases between them. The DNA of the CDR3 is TGTGCCAGCGACAGACACACTGAAGCTTTCTTT. As protein: CASDRHTEAFF.

This clone appeared a few times. As DNA, the CDR3 is TGTGCCAGCAGCCTCCCTCCCAGCTATGGCTACACCTTC. Translating gives CASSLPPSYGYTF. This chain links TRBV28 with TRBJ1-2; no reliable D call. CDR3 length: 13 amino acids. The germline CDR1 and CDR2 sequences are MDHEN and SYDVKM. V dropped 6 bases and J dropped 4 bases, with 12 bases sitting between them.

The CDR3: CASREGGVNYGYTF. As DNA, the CDR3 is TGTGCCAGCAGGGAGGGCGGGGTAAACTATGGCTACACCTTC. The chain uses TRBV6-6 and TRBJ1-2; D not resolved. Trimming pared 6 bases from V and 2 bases from J, leaving 13 bases between. This CDR3 comprises 14 residues. Germline CDR1 is MNHNY and CDR2 is SVGAGI (reference sequence).

The gene calls are TRBV7-3 and TRBJ2-1; TRBD2 might be the D (6 bases). This CDR3 is 12 amino acids long. CDR1 is SGHTA and CDR2 is FQGTGA in the germline V gene. Trimming removed 3 bases from V and 8 bases from J, with 8 bases in between. CDR3 sequence reads: CASSFSGDEQFF. The CDR3 DNA is TGTGCCAGCAGCTTTTCGGGGGATGAGCAGTTCTTC. Combining the CDR3 with reference TRBV7-3 and TRBJ2-1 gives the whole variable domain GAGVSQTPSNKVTEKGKYVELRCDPISGHTALYWYRQSLGQGPEFLIYFQGTGAADDSGLPNDRFFAVRPEGSVSTLKIQRTERGDSAVYLCASSFSGDEQFFGPGTRLTVL.

The table lists this clone with a few counts. The J gene is TRBJ1-1, the V gene TRBV5-4; TRBD1 aligns across 12 bases. The germline gives CDR1 SGHNT, CDR2 YYREEE (reference sequence). This CDR3 has 16 residues. The V and J ends lost 4 bases and 5 bases, in that order; junction bases with no gene match: 9. CDR3 region: CASSEGQGAQVTEAFF. DNA for the CDR3: TGTGCCAGCAGCGAGGGACAGGGGGCTCAAGTGACTGAAGCTTTCTTT.

This clone was recorded a few times. The V and J genes are TRBV11-3 and TRBJ2-6, with TRBD1 matching over 7 bases. Germline CDR1 reads SGHNT; CDR2 reads YENEEA. Trimming cost V 4 bases and J 1 base; bases outside gene matches: 1. The CDR3 sequence is 15 residues long. The CDR3 coding sequence is TGTGCCAGCAGCTCGACAGGGTCTGGGGCCAACGTCCTGACTTTC. This translates into CASSSTGSGANVLTF.

The chain couples TRBV9 to TRBJ2-1, with 13 bases identical to TRBD2. After removal of 5 bases from V and 8 bases from J, the junction contained 7 bases not matched to a gene. The CDR3 is 15 amino acids. The V gene's germline CDR1 is SGDLS and CDR2 YYNGEE. The CDR3 region is CASSRTSGSIDEQFF. CDR3 DNA: TGTGCCAGCAGTAGGACTAGCGGGAGTATCGATGAGCAGTTCTTC.

A few counts support this clone. The chain combines TRBV29-1 with TRBJ2-5, with 9 positions matching TRBD1. Per the germline V gene, CDR1 is SQVTM and CDR2 is ANQGSEA. The ends lost 5 bases at V and 5 bases at J; junction bases unmatched: 12. The CDR3 totals 15 residues. Written as DNA, the CDR3 is TGCAGCGTTTCCTCCGGGACAGGGTGGATCGAGACCCAGTACTTC. Encoded protein: CSVSSGTGWIETQYF.

This chain links TRBV10-2 with TRBJ2-1, with D possibly TRBD2 on 5 matching bases. Looked up from germline, CDR1 is WSHSY and CDR2 is SAAADI. Trimming stripped 5 bases from V and 6 bases from J, with 8 bases between. The CDR3 totals 12 residues. This CDR3 reads CASSKLGNEQFF. CDR3 DNA sequence: TGCGCCAGCAGTAAACTAGGCAATGAGCAGTTCTTC.

This clone was recorded a few times. The V call is TRBV2, the J call TRBJ1-5; 9 positions agree with TRBD1. V lost 6 bases and J lost 7; bases outside the gene matches: 4. This CDR3 is built from 13 residues. Germline CDR1 is SNHLY and CDR2 is FYNNEI. The CDR3 loop is CASSRDREQPQHF. The CDR3, as DNA: TGTGCCAGCAGCCGGGACAGGGAACAGCCCCAGCATTTT.

This chain uses TRBV28 with TRBJ2-3; 7 nucleotides line up with TRBD2. The CDR3 contains 13 residues. The germline gives CDR1 MDHEN, CDR2 SYDVKM. V gave up 10 bases and J gave up 0 bases; unmatched junction bases: 4. The DNA for the CDR3 is TGTGCCACCGGTAGCGGGAGCACAGATACGCAGTATTTT. This encodes CATGSGSTDTQYF. Filled out from reference TRBV28 and TRBJ2-3, the complete variable domain reads DVKVTQSSRYLVKRTGEKVFLECVQDMDHENMFWYRQDPGLGLRLIYFSYDVKMKEKGDIPEGYSVSREKKERFSLILESASTNQTSMYLCATGSGSTDTQYFGPGTRLTVL.

This clone was seen more than once but under ten times. The CDR3 nucleotides are TGTGCCAGCAGTATATTTTCTGAAGCTTTCTTT. It specifies CASSIFSEAFF. The V and J genes are TRBV7-9 and TRBJ1-1, with D unresolved. This CDR3 region has 11 residues. Germline CDR1 is SEHNR and CDR2 is FQNEAQ (reference sequence). V was cut by 6 bases and J by 6 bases, with 8 bases left in between.

This clone was counted many times. This chain joins TRBV18 and TRBJ2-3; 9 nucleotides align to TRBD2. Germline CDR1 and CDR2: KGHSH and LQKENI. The CDR3 loop spans 17 amino acids. The V and J ends lost 3 bases and 4 bases, in that order; junction bases with no gene match: 11. The CDR3 bases are TGTGCCAGCTCACCTCCTAATAGCGGGAGTACCGCAGATACGCAGTATTTT. Translating it yields CASSPPNSGSTADTQYF.

The chain carries TRBV7-9 and TRBJ2-3; D ambiguous. V was pared by 3 bases and J by 8 bases, with 12 bases between. Germline loops: CDR1 SEHNR, CDR2 FQNEAQ (reference sequence). The length of the CDR3 is 13 residues. CDR3 DNA sequence: TGTGCCAGCAGCTTGGGCCTATCAGGTACGCAGTATTTT. It is translated as CASSLGLSGTQYF.

The chain links TRBV28 to TRBJ1-5; D gene unclear. This CDR3 contains 11 residues. Germline assignment: CDR1 MDHEN and CDR2 SYDVKM. Trimming removed 3 bases from V and 5 bases from J, with 2 bases in between. CDR3 DNA sequence: TGTGCCAGCAGTTTGGATCAGCCCCAGCATTTT. Translating it yields CASSLDQPQHF.